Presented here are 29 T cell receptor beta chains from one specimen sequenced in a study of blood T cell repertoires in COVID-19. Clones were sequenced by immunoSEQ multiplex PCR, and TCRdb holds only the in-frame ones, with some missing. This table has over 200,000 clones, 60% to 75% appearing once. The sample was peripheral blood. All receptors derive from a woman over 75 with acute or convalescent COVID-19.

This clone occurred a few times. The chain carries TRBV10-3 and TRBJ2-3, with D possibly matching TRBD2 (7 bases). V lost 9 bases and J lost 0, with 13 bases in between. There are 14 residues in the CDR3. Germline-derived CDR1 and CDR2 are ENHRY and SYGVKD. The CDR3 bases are TGTGCCATTCGGGGGGCGTTTAGCACAGATACGCAGTATTTT. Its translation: CAIRGAFSTDTQYF.

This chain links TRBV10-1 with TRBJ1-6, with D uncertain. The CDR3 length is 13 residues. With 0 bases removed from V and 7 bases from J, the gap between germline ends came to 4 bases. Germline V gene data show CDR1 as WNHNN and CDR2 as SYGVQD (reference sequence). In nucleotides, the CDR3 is TGCGCCAGCAGTGAGTCTCCAAATTCACCCCTCCACTTT. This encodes CASSESPNSPLHF.

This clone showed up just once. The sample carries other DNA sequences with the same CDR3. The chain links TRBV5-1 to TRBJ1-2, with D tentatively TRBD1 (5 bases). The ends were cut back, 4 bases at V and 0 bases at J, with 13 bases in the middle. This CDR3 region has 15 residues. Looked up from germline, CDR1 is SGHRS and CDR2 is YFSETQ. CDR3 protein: CASSPGGLANYGYTF. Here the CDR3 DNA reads TGCGCCAGCAGCCCGGGGGGGTTAGCTAACTATGGCTACACCTTC.

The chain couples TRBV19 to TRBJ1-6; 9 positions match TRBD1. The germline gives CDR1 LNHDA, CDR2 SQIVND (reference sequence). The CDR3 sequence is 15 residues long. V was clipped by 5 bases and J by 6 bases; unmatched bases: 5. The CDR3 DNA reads TGTGCCAGTAGTCTGACAGGGGGGAGTAATTCACCCCTCCACTTT. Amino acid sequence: CASSLTGGSNSPLHF.

The CDR3 sequence is CASSGTGGNSNQPQHF. The DNA of the CDR3 is TGTGCCAGCAGCGGGACAGGGGGAAATAGCAATCAGCCCCAGCATTTT. The gene calls are TRBV2 and TRBJ1-5; 11 positions match TRBD1. CDR1 SNHLY and CDR2 FYNNEI come from the germline V gene. The CDR3 has 16 amino acids. Germline trimming cut 6 bases from V and 0 bases from J; bases unmatched to any gene: 4.

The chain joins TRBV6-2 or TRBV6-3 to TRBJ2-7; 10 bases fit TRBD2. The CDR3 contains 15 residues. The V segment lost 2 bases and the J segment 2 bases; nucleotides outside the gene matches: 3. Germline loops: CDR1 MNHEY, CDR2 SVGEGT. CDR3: CASSYLSGGAYEQYF. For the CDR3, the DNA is TGTGCCAGCAGTTACCTCAGCGGGGGGGCCTACGAGCAGTACTTC.

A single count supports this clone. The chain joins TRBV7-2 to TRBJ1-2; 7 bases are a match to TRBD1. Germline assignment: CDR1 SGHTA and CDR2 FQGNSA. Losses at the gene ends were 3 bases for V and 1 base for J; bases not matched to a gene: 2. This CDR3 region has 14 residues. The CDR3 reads CASSFPGGNYGYTF. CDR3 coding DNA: TGTGCCAGCAGCTTCCCAGGGGGTAACTATGGCTACACCTTC.

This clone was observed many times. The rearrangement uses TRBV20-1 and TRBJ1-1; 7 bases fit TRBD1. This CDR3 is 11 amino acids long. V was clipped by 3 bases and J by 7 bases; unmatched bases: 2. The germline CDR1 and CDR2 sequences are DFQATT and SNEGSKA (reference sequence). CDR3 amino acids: CSASRQGEAFF. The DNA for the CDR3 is TGCAGTGCTAGCCGACAGGGTGAAGCTTTCTTT.

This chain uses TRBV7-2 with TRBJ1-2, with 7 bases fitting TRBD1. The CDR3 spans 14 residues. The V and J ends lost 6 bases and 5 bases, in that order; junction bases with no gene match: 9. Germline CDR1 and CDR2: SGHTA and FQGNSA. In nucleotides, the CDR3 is TGTGCCAGCAGGGAGGGGGCACTATCTTATGGCTACACCTTC. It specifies CASREGALSYGYTF.

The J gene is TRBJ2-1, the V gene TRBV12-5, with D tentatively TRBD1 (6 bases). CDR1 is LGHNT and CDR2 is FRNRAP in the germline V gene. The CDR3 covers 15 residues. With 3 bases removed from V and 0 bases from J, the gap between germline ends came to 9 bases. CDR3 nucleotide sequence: TGTGCTAGTGGTTTAGGACAGAGCTCCTACAATGAGCAGTTCTTC. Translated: CASGLGQSSYNEQFF. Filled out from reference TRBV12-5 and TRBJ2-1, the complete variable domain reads DARVTQTPRHKVTEMGQEVTMRCQPILGHNTVFWYRQTMMQGLELLAYFRNRAPLDDSGMPKDRFSAEMPDATLATLKIQPSEPRDSAVYFCASGLGQSSYNEQFFGPGTRLTVL.

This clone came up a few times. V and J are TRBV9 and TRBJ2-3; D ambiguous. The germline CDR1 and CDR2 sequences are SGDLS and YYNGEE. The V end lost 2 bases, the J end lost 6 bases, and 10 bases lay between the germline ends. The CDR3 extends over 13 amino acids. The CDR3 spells CASSVTGMDTQYF. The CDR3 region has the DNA TGTGCCAGCAGCGTCACGGGTATGGATACGCAGTATTTT.

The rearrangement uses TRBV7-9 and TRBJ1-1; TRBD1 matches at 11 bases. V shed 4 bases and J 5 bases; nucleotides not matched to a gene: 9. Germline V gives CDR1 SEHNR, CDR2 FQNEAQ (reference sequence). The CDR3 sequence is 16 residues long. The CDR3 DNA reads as TGTGCCAGCAGCTCGCGGCGGGACAGGGGGAGGACTGAAGCTTTCTTT. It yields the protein CASSSRRDRGRTEAFF.

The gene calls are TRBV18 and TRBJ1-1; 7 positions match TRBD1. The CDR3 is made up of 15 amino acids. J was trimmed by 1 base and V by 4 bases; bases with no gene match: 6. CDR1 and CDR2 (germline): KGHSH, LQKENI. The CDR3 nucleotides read TGTGCCAGCTCACTACTGGGACAGCAGAACACTGAAGCTTTCTTT. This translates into CASSLLGQQNTEAFF.

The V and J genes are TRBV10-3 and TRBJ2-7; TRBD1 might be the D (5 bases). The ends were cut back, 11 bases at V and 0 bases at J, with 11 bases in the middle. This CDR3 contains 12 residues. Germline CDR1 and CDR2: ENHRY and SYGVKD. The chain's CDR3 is CAAVGLSYEQYF. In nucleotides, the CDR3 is TGTGCCGCCGTGGGGCTCTCCTACGAGCAGTACTTC.

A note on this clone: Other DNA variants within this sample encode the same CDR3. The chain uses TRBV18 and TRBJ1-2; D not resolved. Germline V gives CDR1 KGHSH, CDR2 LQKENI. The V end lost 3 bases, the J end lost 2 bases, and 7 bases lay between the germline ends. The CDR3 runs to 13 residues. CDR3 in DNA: TGTGCCAGCTCACCGGGAGGGAACTATGGCTACACCTTC. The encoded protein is CASSPGGNYGYTF. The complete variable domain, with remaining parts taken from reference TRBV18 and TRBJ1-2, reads NAGVMQNPRHLVRRRGQEARLRCSPMKGHSHVYWYRQLPEEGLKFMVYLQKENIIDESGMPKERFSAEFPKEGPSILRIQQVVRGDSAAYFCASSPGGNYGYTFGSGTRLTVV.

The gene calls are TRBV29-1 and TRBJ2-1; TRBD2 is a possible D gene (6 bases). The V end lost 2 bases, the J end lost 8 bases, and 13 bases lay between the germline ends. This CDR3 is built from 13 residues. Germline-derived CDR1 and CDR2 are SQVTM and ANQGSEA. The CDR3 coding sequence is TGCAGCGTTGAACGTCGACTAGTCTATGAGCAGTTCTTC. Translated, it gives CSVERRLVYEQFF.

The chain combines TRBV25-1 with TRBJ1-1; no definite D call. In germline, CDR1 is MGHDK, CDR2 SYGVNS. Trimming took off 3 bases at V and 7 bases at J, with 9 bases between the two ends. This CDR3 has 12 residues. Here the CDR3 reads CASSDVLLEAFF. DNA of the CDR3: TGTGCCAGCAGTGACGTCCTACTTGAAGCTTTCTTT.

DNA of the CDR3: TGTGCCAGCAGCTTAGTTACTGGGGAGGTTCAGCCCCAGCATTTT. Residues: CASSLVTGEVQPQHF. The V gene is TRBV11-3, the J gene TRBJ1-5; D is unclear. CDR3 length: 15 residues. Germline CDR1 SGHNT, CDR2 YENEEA. V was clipped by 1 base and J by 6 bases, with 13 bases between them.

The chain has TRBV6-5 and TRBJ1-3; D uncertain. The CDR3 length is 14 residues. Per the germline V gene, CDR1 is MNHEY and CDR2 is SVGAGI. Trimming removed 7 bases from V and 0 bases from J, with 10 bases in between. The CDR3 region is CASTARDSGNTIYF. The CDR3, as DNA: TGTGCCAGCACCGCACGGGACTCTGGAAACACCATATATTTT.

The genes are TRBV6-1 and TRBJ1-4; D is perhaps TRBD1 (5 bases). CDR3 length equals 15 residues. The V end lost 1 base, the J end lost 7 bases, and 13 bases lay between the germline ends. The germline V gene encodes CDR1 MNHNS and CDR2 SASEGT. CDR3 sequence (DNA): TGTGCCAGCAGTGAAGGTGGCAGGGTTTTTGAAAAACTGTTTTTT. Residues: CASSEGGRVFEKLFF.

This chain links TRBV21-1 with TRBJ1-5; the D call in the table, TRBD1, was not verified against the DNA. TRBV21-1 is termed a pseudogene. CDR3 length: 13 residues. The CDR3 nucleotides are TGTGCCAGCAGCCGGACACCCAATCAGCCCCAGCATTTT. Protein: CASSRTPNQPQHF.

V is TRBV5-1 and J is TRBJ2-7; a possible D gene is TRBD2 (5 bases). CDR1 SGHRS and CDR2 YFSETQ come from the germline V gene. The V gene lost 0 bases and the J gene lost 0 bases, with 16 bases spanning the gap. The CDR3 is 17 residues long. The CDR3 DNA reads TGCGCCAGCAGCTTGGGGGCGGCGGGTTTGGGCTCCTACGAGCAGTACTTC. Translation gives CASSLGAAGLGSYEQYF.

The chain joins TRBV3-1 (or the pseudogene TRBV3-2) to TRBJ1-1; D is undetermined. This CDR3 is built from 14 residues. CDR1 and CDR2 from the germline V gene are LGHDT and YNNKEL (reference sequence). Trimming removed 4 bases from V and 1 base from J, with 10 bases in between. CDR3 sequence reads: CASSPLRQNTEAFF. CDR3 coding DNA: TGTGCCAGCAGCCCCCTCCGACAGAACACTGAAGCTTTCTTT.

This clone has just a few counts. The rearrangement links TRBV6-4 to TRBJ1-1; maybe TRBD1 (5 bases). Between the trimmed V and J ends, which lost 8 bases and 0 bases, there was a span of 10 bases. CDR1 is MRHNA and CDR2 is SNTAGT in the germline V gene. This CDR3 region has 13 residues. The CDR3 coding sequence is TGTGCCAGCTCCAGGGAAATGAACACTGAAGCTTTCTTT. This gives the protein CASSREMNTEAFF.

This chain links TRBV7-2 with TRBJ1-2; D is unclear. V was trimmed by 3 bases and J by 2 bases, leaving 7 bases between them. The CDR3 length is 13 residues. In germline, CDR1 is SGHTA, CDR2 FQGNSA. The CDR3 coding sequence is TGTGCCAGCAGCTTCAATAGAAACTATGGCTACACCTTC. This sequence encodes CASSFNRNYGYTF. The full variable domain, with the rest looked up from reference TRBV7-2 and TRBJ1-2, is GAGVSQSPSNKVTEKGKDVELRCDPISGHTALYWYRQSLGQGLEFLIYFQGNSAPDKSGLPSDRFSAERTGGSVSTLTIQRTQQEDSAVYLCASSFNRNYGYTFGSGTRLTVV.

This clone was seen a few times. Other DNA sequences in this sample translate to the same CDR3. The CDR3 reads CASSETGDYGYTF. The CDR3 DNA reads TGTGCCAGCAGTGAGACAGGGGACTATGGCTACACCTTC. The chain joins TRBV2 to TRBJ1-2, with TRBD1 matching over 8 bases. J lost 3 bases, V lost 3 bases, and 0 bases had no gene match. The germline gives CDR1 SNHLY, CDR2 FYNNEI. The CDR3 runs 13 residues. Looking up the rest from reference TRBV2 and TRBJ1-2 gives the full variable domain: EPEVTQTPSHQVTQMGQEVILRCVPISNHLYFYWYRQILGQKVEFLVSFYNNEISEKSEIFDDQFSVERPDGSNFTLKIRSTKLEDSAMYFCASSETGDYGYTFGSGTRLTVV.

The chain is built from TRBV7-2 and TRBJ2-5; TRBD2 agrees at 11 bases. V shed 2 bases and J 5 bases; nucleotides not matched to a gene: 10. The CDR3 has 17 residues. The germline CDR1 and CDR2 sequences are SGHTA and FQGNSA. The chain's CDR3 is CASSLSLGLAGGETQYF. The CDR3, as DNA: TGTGCCAGCAGCTTAAGCTTAGGGCTAGCGGGGGGCGAGACCCAGTACTTC.

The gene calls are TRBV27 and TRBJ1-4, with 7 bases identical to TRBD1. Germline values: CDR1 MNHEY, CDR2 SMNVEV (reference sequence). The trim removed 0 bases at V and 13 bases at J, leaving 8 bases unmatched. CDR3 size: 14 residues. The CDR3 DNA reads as TGTGCCAGCAGTTTATCAACACAGGGGAACGTACTGTTTTTT. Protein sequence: CASSLSTQGNVLFF.

The CDR3 is CASSQWRDQETQYF. DNA of the CDR3: TGTGCCAGCAGCCAGTGGAGGGACCAAGAGACCCAGTACTTC. The chain uses TRBV3-1 (or the pseudogene TRBV3-2) and TRBJ2-5; D might be TRBD2 (6 bases). The CDR3 covers 14 residues. Germline lookup yields CDR1 LGHDT and CDR2 YNNKEL (reference sequence). Trimming removed 3 bases from V and 0 bases from J, with 8 bases in between.